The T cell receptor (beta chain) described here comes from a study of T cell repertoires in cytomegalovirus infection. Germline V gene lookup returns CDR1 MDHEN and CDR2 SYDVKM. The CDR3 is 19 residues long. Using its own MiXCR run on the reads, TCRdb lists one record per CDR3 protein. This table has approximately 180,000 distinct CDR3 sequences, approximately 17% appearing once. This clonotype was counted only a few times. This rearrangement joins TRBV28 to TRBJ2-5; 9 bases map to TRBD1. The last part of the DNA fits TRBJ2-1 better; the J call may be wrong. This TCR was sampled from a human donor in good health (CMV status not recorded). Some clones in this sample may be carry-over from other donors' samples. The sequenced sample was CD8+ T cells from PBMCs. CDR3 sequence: CASIDSPPGQGRLRETQFF. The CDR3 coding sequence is TGTGCCAGCATCGATTCCCCTCCAGGACAGGGGCGTCTTCGAGAGACCCAGTTCTTC.